These 26 T cell receptor beta chains share one sample of origin, sequenced in a study of cytomegalovirus exposure and HLA in healthy donors. The PCR had 60 Vbeta and 13 Jbeta primers. Sequencing used immunoSEQ multiplex PCR; TCRdb keeps in-frame clones, though not all of them. The sample totals about 130,000 clones; its top ten clones hold less than 2.5%. The sequenced material came from PBMCs. The receptors shown here come from a woman between 55 and 75 years old in good health and CMV-seronegative.

The chain links TRBV7-3 to TRBJ2-1, with D perhaps matching TRBD2 (5 bases). The V end was cut by 5 bases, the J end by 7 bases, with 18 bases between. The CDR3 totals 15 residues. Germline lookup yields CDR1 SGHTA and CDR2 FQGTGA. In DNA form, the CDR3 reads TGTGCCAGCAGCCCCCAGCTTGGAGGACCTAATGAGCAGTTCTTC. It yields the protein CASSPQLGGPNEQFF. The full variable domain, with the rest looked up from reference TRBV7-3 and TRBJ2-1, is GAGVSQTPSNKVTEKGKYVELRCDPISGHTALYWYRQSLGQGPEFLIYFQGTGAADDSGLPNDRFFAVRPEGSVSTLKIQRTERGDSAVYLCASSPQLGGPNEQFFGPGTRLTVL.

J is TRBJ1-1 and V is TRBV5-6; D is perhaps TRBD1 (6 bases). The ends were cut back, 1 base at V and 4 bases at J, with 14 bases in the middle. The germline CDR1 and CDR2 sequences are SGHDT and YYEEEE. The CDR3 sequence is 15 residues long. CDR3 amino acids: CASSLQGLLGTEAFF. DNA of the CDR3: TGTGCCAGCAGCTTGCAGGGGTTGTTGGGCACTGAAGCTTTCTTT.

The gene calls are TRBV4-2 and TRBJ2-6; 10 positions match TRBD2. From germline, CDR1 is LGHNA and CDR2 YNFKEQ. The J segment lost 0 bases and the V segment lost 4 bases, leaving 9 bases of the junction unmatched. The CDR3 runs to 19 residues. The CDR3 spells CASSRKAGLANSGANVLTF. CDR3 coding DNA: TGTGCCAGCAGCCGAAAAGCGGGACTAGCGAACTCTGGGGCCAACGTCCTGACTTTC.

This chain uses TRBV6-6 with TRBJ1-6; D unresolved. Germline CDR1 and CDR2: MNHNY and SVGAGI (reference sequence). With 5 bases removed from V and 9 bases from J, the gap between germline ends came to 14 bases. This CDR3 region has 14 residues. CDR3 loop: CASSHDNSGSPLHF. Written as DNA, the CDR3 is TGTGCCAGCAGTCATGACAATTCTGGTTCACCCCTCCACTTT.

The CDR3 protein is CASSERLAGGPGYNEQFF. The CDR3, as DNA: TGTGCCAGCAGTGAAAGGCTAGCGGGAGGGCCGGGGTACAATGAGCAGTTCTTC. The chain has TRBV6-1 and TRBJ2-1; 12 bases line up with TRBD2. The CDR3 is made up of 18 amino acids. Germline V lookup: CDR1 MNHNS, CDR2 SASEGT. J was trimmed by 4 bases and V by 2 bases; bases with no gene match: 9.

This chain connects TRBV28 to TRBJ1-2, with a possible D match to TRBD1 (5 bases). Germline V gene data show CDR1 as MDHEN and CDR2 as SYDVKM. This CDR3 contains 16 residues. V lost 5 bases and J 2 bases, leaving 18 bases between the germline ends. CDR3 bases: TGTGCCAGCAGTCCTACTGACAGACATCAGAACTATGGCTACACCTTC. Encoded protein: CASSPTDRHQNYGYTF.

J is TRBJ1-1 and V is TRBV27; maybe TRBD1 (6 bases). This CDR3 has 11 residues. Trimming took off 5 bases at V and 13 bases at J, with 14 bases between the two ends. CDR1 is MNHEY and CDR2 is SMNVEV in the germline V gene (reference sequence). The CDR3 loop reads CASSARGEVFF. DNA of the CDR3: TGTGCCAGCAGTGCCAGGGGCGAGGTTTTCTTT.

Note on this clone: Other DNA variants within this sample encode the same CDR3. V and J are TRBV18 and TRBJ2-1, with TRBD1 identical over 7 bases. The germline V gene has CDR1 KGHSH and CDR2 LQKENI. With 1 base clipped from V and 0 bases from J, the junction kept 0 bases outside the gene matches. The CDR3 runs 15 residues. CDR3 residues: CASSPRDSSYNEQFF. CDR3 sequence (DNA): TGTGCCAGCTCACCACGGGACAGCTCCTACAATGAGCAGTTCTTC.

The chain links TRBV4-1 to TRBJ2-5, with 9 bases that match TRBD2. The CDR3 sequence is 18 residues long. In germline, CDR1 is MGHRA, CDR2 YSYEKL. Trimming at V came to 4 bases and at J to 5 bases, leaving 17 bases not matched to a gene. The CDR3 DNA reads as TGCGCCAGCAGCCTCGCGGCTAGCGGGGCCCTCAGCCGGGAGACCCAGTACTTC. Its translation: CASSLAASGALSRETQYF.

This chain links TRBV30 with TRBJ1-2; D gene uncertain. The CDR3 runs 11 residues. The ends were cut back, 5 bases at V and 1 base at J, with 5 bases in the middle. CDR1 GTSNPN and CDR2 SVGIG come from the germline V gene (reference sequence). CDR3 coding DNA: TGTGCCTGGGGACTTAACTATGGCTACACCTTC. This sequence encodes CAWGLNYGYTF.

Comment on this clone: The sample has other DNA sequences that encode this CDR3 too. The chain carries TRBV6-1 and TRBJ2-3; unclear D gene. Trimming cost V 7 bases and J 1 base, with 9 bases left between them. CDR1 is MNHNS and CDR2 is SASEGT in the germline V gene. The CDR3 extends over 13 amino acids. CDR3 amino acids: CASNFQGTDTQYF. CDR3 nucleotides: TGTGCCAGCAACTTCCAGGGCACAGATACGCAGTATTTT.

The chain links TRBV5-4 to TRBJ2-2; D gene uncertain. CDR1 and CDR2 from the germline V gene are SGHNT and YYREEE (reference sequence). The CDR3 length is 12 residues. The V end lost 2 bases, the J end lost 5 bases, and 4 bases lay between the germline ends. In DNA, the CDR3 is TGTGCCAGCAGCTTCCCTACCGGGGAGCTGTTTTTT. Translating it yields CASSFPTGELFF.

The chain employs TRBV28 and TRBJ1-6, with 7 bases matching TRBD1. From germline, CDR1 is MDHEN and CDR2 SYDVKM. J lost 8 bases, V lost 2 bases, and 15 bases had no gene match. The CDR3 sequence is 18 residues long. The CDR3 DNA is TGTGCCAGCAGTTTACCATTCTCTTACCGGGACAGTTATTCACCCCTCCACTTT. It yields the protein CASSLPFSYRDSYSPLHF.

The rearrangement uses TRBV6-4 and TRBJ2-7, with a weak D call TRBD1 (5 bases). The CDR3 consists of 15 residues. The germline V and J ends were trimmed by 8 bases and 3 bases, with 20 bases remaining between them. Germline V lookup: CDR1 MRHNA, CDR2 SNTAGT. CDR3 nucleotide sequence: TGTGCCAGCGGCCCGATATTGACGGACAACTACGAGCAGTACTTC. Its translation: CASGPILTDNYEQYF.

V gene TRBV11-2 combines with J gene TRBJ1-6; D remains unclear. The germline CDR1 and CDR2 sequences are SGHAT and FQNNGV. Trimming cost V 6 bases and J 9 bases, with 15 bases left between them. There are 14 residues in the CDR3. The CDR3 DNA sequence: TGTGCCAGCAGAACCCCGCGTTCAGGTTCACCCCTCCACTTT. Protein: CASRTPRSGSPLHF. Full variable domain (remainder filled in from reference TRBV11-2 and TRBJ1-6): EAGVAQSPRYKIIEKRQSVAFWCNPISGHATLYWYQQILGQGPKLLIQFQNNGVVDDSQLPKDRFSAERLKGVDSTLKIQPAKLEDSAVYLCASRTPRSGSPLHFGNGTRLTVT.

This rearrangement joins TRBV7-9 to TRBJ1-3, with TRBD1 matching over 7 bases. The germline gives CDR1 SEHNR, CDR2 FQNEAQ (reference sequence). V lost 5 bases to trimming and J lost 4 bases; unmatched junction nucleotides: 8. The CDR3 consists of 15 residues. CDR3 nucleotides: TGTGCCAGCAGCCCCCCGGGACAGAGCGGAAACACCATATATTTT. Residues: CASSPPGQSGNTIYF.

The rearrangement uses TRBV6-1 and TRBJ1-1; 7 nucleotides agree with TRBD1. The junction had 6 bases not matched to a gene; V was cut back by 1 base and J by 4 bases. This CDR3 comprises 15 residues. CDR1 is MNHNS, CDR2 SASEGT, per germline. The CDR3 is CASSEETGSVTEAFF. CDR3 coding DNA: TGTGCCAGCAGTGAAGAGACAGGGAGTGTCACTGAAGCTTTCTTT.

This sequence joins TRBV10-3 and TRBJ2-1; 10 bases are a match to TRBD2. The CDR3 is 18 amino acids. Germline-derived CDR1 and CDR2 are ENHRY and SYGVKD. The V gene end was trimmed by 5 bases and the J gene end by 4 bases; junction bases not matched to a gene: 14. The CDR3: CAISSLPKTSGFYNEQFF. CDR3 in DNA: TGTGCCATCAGTTCCCTCCCCAAGACTAGCGGGTTTTACAATGAGCAGTTCTTC.

The chain recombines TRBV28 with TRBJ1-5, with a possible D match to TRBD1 (5 bases). The CDR3 is made up of 15 amino acids. Per the germline V gene, CDR1 is MDHEN and CDR2 is SYDVKM. Trimming removed 2 bases at V and 6 bases at J, with 14 bases between. CDR3 sequence: CASSLVGGPGQPQHF. CDR3 coding DNA: TGTGCCAGCAGTTTAGTGGGGGGACCCGGTCAGCCCCAGCATTTT. Full variable domain (outside the CDR3, taken from reference TRBV28 and TRBJ1-5): DVKVTQSSRYLVKRTGEKVFLECVQDMDHENMFWYRQDPGLGLRLIYFSYDVKMKEKGDIPEGYSVSREKKERFSLILESASTNQTSMYLCASSLVGGPGQPQHFGDGTRLSIL.

This chain connects TRBV11-2 to TRBJ1-3; no clear D gene. Looked up from germline, CDR1 is SGHAT and CDR2 is FQNNGV. V was trimmed by 3 bases and J by 3 bases, leaving 9 bases between them. The CDR3 consists of 14 residues. CDR3 region: CASSLLIDGNTIYF. CDR3 in DNA: TGTGCCAGCAGCTTGTTAATAGATGGAAACACCATATATTTT. The full variable domain, its missing parts supplied by reference TRBV11-2 and TRBJ1-3, is EAGVAQSPRYKIIEKRQSVAFWCNPISGHATLYWYQQILGQGPKLLIQFQNNGVVDDSQLPKDRFSAERLKGVDSTLKIQPAKLEDSAVYLCASSLLIDGNTIYFGEGSWLTVV.

The chain has TRBV13 and TRBJ2-3; D gene unclear. V lost 5 bases and J 5 bases, leaving 20 bases between the germline ends. The CDR3 has 16 residues. Per the germline V gene, CDR1 is PRHDT and CDR2 is FYEKMQ (reference sequence). The CDR3 here is CASSPPAAQGRDTQYF. The DNA for the CDR3 is TGTGCCAGCAGCCCCCCGGCAGCGCAAGGCCGAGATACGCAGTATTTT.

The chain is built from TRBV19 and TRBJ1-4; no definite D call. V lost 6 bases, J lost 3 bases, and 14 bases lay in between. Germline CDR1 LNHDA, CDR2 SQIVND (reference sequence). CDR3 size: 15 residues. For the CDR3, the DNA is TGTGCCAGTAGAACTACCGGGAGTGCTAATGAAAAACTGTTTTTT. As protein: CASRTTGSANEKLFF.

The chain joins TRBV6-4 to TRBJ2-2; 8 bases match TRBD1. This CDR3 has 14 residues. The germline V gene encodes CDR1 MRHNA and CDR2 SNTAGT. V lost 6 bases to trimming and J lost 5 bases; unmatched junction nucleotides: 5. The CDR3 sequence is CASSLDRGTGELFF. CDR3 nucleotide sequence: TGTGCCAGCAGCCTTGACAGGGGAACCGGGGAGCTGTTTTTT.

The rearrangement links TRBV2 to TRBJ2-7, with a possible D match to TRBD1 (6 bases). V lost 5 bases to trimming and J lost 1 base, with 12 bases between them. CDR1 is SNHLY, CDR2 FYNNEI, per germline. CDR3 length equals 14 residues. CDR3 loop: CASSKEQGSYEQYF. The CDR3 DNA reads TGTGCCAGCAGTAAAGAACAGGGTTCCTACGAGCAGTACTTC.

The rearrangement uses TRBV5-4 and TRBJ2-7; no definite D call. The CDR3 runs to 13 residues. Per germline, CDR1 SGHNT and CDR2 YYREEE (reference sequence). V lost 4 bases and J 7 bases, leaving 15 bases between the germline ends. The CDR3 region has the DNA TGTGCCAGCAGCCACCCGTCCGAGTGGGAGCAGTACTTC. It encodes CASSHPSEWEQYF.

This chain links TRBV5-6 with TRBJ2-3; TRBD2 matches 9 bases. The CDR3 is 18 residues long. The trim removed 2 bases at V and 5 bases at J, leaving 15 bases unmatched. CDR1 and CDR2 (germline): SGHDT, YYEEEE. The CDR3 spells CASSFPSYGLAGIDTQYF. The CDR3 DNA follows: TGTGCCAGCAGCTTCCCCTCTTATGGGCTAGCGGGAATAGATACGCAGTATTTT.